One TCR beta chain is described in this entry. Its antigen is unknown. After removal of 4 bases from V and 3 bases from J, the junction contained 4 bases not matched to a gene. The CDR3 has 14 residues. Germline values: CDR1 SGHRS, CDR2 YFSETQ. This specimen belongs to a study of T cell repertoires in cytomegalovirus infection. Study overall: TCR beta signatures that were public indicated CMV infection and matching HLA type. Whole-study findings and limits: Cumulative frequency of public TCR beta families picked out carriers of CMV plus the relevant HLA.

TCRdb re-called the reads with MiXCR, one entry per CDR3 protein. The sample has some 680,000 distinct CDR3 sequences; 35% to 45% are singletons. The sequencing sample was made of PBMCs. This receptor was identified in a human donor in good health (CMV status not recorded). Some clones in this sample may be carry-over from other donors' samples. The V call is TRBV5-1, the J call TRBJ1-5, with 7 positions matching TRBD1. Here the CDR3 DNA reads TGCGCCAGCAGCATCACAGGGGACAATCAGCCCCAGCATTTT. Translation gives CASSITGDNQPQHF.